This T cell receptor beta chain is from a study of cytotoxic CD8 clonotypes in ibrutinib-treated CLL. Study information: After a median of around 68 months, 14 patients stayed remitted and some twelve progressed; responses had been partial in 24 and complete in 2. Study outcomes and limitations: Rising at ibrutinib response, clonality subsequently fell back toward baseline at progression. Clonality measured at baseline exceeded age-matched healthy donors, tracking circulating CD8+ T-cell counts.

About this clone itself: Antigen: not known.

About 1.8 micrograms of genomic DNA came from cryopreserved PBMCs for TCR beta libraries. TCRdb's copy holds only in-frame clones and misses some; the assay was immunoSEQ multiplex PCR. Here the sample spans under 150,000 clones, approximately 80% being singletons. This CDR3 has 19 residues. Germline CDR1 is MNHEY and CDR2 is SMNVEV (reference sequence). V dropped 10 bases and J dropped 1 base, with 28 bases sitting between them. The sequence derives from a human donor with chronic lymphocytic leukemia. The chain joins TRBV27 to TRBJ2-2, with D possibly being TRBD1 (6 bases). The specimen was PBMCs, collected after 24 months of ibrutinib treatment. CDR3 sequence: CATAAQGRRLGVNTGELFF. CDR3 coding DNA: TGTGCCACAGCAGCCCAGGGGCGCCGTTTGGGAGTGAACACCGGGGAGCTGTTTTTT.